In its sample, the clone carrying this T cell receptor (beta chain) was seen a few times. V gave up 3 bases and J gave up 6 bases; unmatched junction bases: 6. Germline assignment: CDR1 KGHSH and CDR2 LQKENI. CDR3 size: 16 residues. This entry belongs to a study of blood T cells in healthy people across ages. Using a J-beta primer mix together with a sample-barcoded 5' primer, a second PCR was run for roughly 7 to 12 cycles. TCRdb redid the calling of the 5' RACE reads with MiXCR, one entry per CDR3 protein. The sample includes nearly 800,000 distinct CDR3 sequences, just under 25% seen only once; the top ten take approximately 4%. The same data also contributed to another study, on T cells of mothers and their children. That paper adds: A second PCR was performed with the M1S primer. This primer added sample barcodes and 2-4 random nucleotides. Per child, some 3 million TCR beta CDR3 reads were obtained, against over 9 million per mother.

This sequence was found in a boy younger than 18 in good health. The chain joins TRBV18 to TRBJ2-1, with 12 nucleotides matching TRBD2. Sequenced material: blood. The CDR3 spells CASSPELAGGVNEQFF. The CDR3 coding sequence is TGTGCCAGCTCACCCGAACTAGCGGGGGGCGTCAATGAGCAGTTCTTC.